The T cell receptor (beta chain) under discussion was sequenced for a study of cytomegalovirus exposure and HLA in healthy donors. Study findings and constraints: Among the sequence variants, a highly shared cluster was likely an artifact of sequencing.

A remark on this clone: The target antigen is unknown.

PCR used 60 Vbeta primers and 13 Jbeta primers. Per the original methods: Later work found 80 million or so unique TCR beta chains, with 10 million to 14 million shared. TCRdb's table, derived via immunoSEQ multiplex PCR, lists solely in-frame clones and lacks some. V, J and clone size reflect that table, while D and trimming were determined from the DNA. This sample carries around 130,000 clones, around 78% of them seen once, and the ten largest clones take 1.8%. CDR1 is LGHNA, CDR2 YNFKEQ, per germline. V dropped 0 bases and J dropped 9; count of bases not matched to a gene: 0. The CDR3 runs to 13 residues.

The chain couples TRBV4-2 to TRBJ2-1; TRBD2 matches at 9 bases. What was sequenced was PBMCs. This TCR was recovered from a woman aged 50 to 60 in good health and CMV-seronegative. CDR3 in amino acids: CASSQDSGSEQFF. CDR3 DNA: TGTGCCAGCAGCCAAGATAGCGGGAGTGAGCAGTTCTTC.